These T cell receptor beta chains were read from a single sample in a study of shared clonotypes between healthy human individuals. Repertoires were generated with immunoSEQ multiplex PCR, while TCRdb's copy carries only in-frame clones and drops some. In the table there are 450,000 to 500,000 clones, approximately 78% of which are singletons. The sample taken for sequencing was PBMCs. Receptors were obtained from a woman aged 40 to 50 in good health. Some clones in this sample may be carry-over from other donors' samples. Each CDR3 is given with its conserved first and last residue. The D gene is left open where the match is weak. Not all rows give a size; the values are once, few, many and, for expanded clones, a class.

cdr3_nt: TGTGCCAGCAGCTTGGCGGTAGAGTCACGCGAGCAGTTCTTC
cdr3_aa: CASSLAVESREQFF
v_call: TRBV5-4
clone_size: -
j_call: TRBJ2-1
d_call: -

cdr3_nt: TGTGCCAGCAGCCCCAGGGGGTCAGGGTTTTGGCTAGCGGACTACGAGCAGTACTTC
cdr3_aa: CASSPRGSGFWLADYEQYF
v_call: TRBV9
clone_size: -
j_call: TRBJ2-7
d_call: -

cdr3_nt: TGTGCCAGCAGCTTAGATGCAGGACGGGTAGCTTTCTTT
cdr3_aa: CASSLDAGRVAFF
v_call: TRBV7-3
clone_size: once
j_call: TRBJ1-1
d_call: -

cdr3_nt: TGTGCCAGTAGTATAGTTGCGGGTGAGCAGTACTTC
cdr3_aa: CASSIVAGEQYF
v_call: TRBV19
clone_size: -
j_call: TRBJ2-7
d_call: -

cdr3_nt: TGCAGCGTAATGGGACATAACTACGAGCAGTACTTC
cdr3_aa: CSVMGHNYEQYF
v_call: TRBV29-1
clone_size: -
j_call: TRBJ2-7
d_call: -

cdr3_nt: TGTGCCAGCTCTCCGGGCTACAACACCGGGGAGCTGTTTTTT
cdr3_aa: CASSPGYNTGELFF
v_call: TRBV18
clone_size: -
j_call: TRBJ2-2
d_call: -

cdr3_nt: TGTGCCAGCAGCTTAGGGGCCGAGACTGGGGAGACCCAGTACTTC
cdr3_aa: CASSLGAETGETQYF
v_call: TRBV7-2
clone_size: -
j_call: TRBJ2-5
d_call: -

cdr3_nt: TGTGCCAGCACCTCCCCCTCCCACGATGAGCTGTTTTTT
cdr3_aa: CASTSPSHDELFF
v_call: TRBV7-6
clone_size: -
j_call: TRBJ2-2
d_call: -

cdr3_nt: TGCGCCAGCAGCCAAGGGTTGGACATTCAGTACTTC
cdr3_aa: CASSQGLDIQYF
v_call: TRBV4-1
clone_size: many
j_call: TRBJ2-4
d_call: -

cdr3_nt: TGTGCCAGCAGCTTCGGCGTCAGCACAGATACGCAGTATTTT
cdr3_aa: CASSFGVSTDTQYF
v_call: TRBV7-2
clone_size: -
j_call: TRBJ2-3
d_call: -

cdr3_nt: TGTGCCAGCGCTCAGACAGGGTTGAATGAAAAACTGTTTTTT
cdr3_aa: CASAQTGLNEKLFF
v_call: TRBV6-1
clone_size: -
j_call: TRBJ1-4
d_call: TRBD1

cdr3_nt: TGTGCCAGCAGCTTAGAACTGAGTAACTATGGCTACACCTTC
cdr3_aa: CASSLELSNYGYTF
v_call: TRBV7-9
clone_size: -
j_call: TRBJ1-2
d_call: -

cdr3_nt: TGTGCCAGCAGATCCGGGACAGTGAACACTGAAGCTTTCTTT
cdr3_aa: CASRSGTVNTEAFF
v_call: TRBV28
clone_size: -
j_call: TRBJ1-1
d_call: TRBD1

cdr3_nt: TGTGCCAGCAGTTTACAGCTGTACTCCTACAATGAGCAGTTCTTC
cdr3_aa: CASSLQLYSYNEQFF
v_call: TRBV28
clone_size: -
j_call: TRBJ2-1
d_call: -

cdr3_nt: TGCAGCGTTGAAGATCAACGTAACTATGGCTACACCTTC
cdr3_aa: CSVEDQRNYGYTF
v_call: TRBV29-1
clone_size: few
j_call: TRBJ1-2
d_call: -

cdr3_nt: TGTGCCAGCTCACCTTTGCTTGGGACTGAGGCCAACCTCCTGACTTTC
cdr3_aa: CASSPLLGTEANLLTF
v_call: TRBV18
clone_size: -
j_call: TRBJ2-6
d_call: -

cdr3_nt: TGTGCCAGCAGTCCATATTCCGACAGGGTCACTGAAGCTTTCTTT
cdr3_aa: CASSPYSDRVTEAFF
v_call: TRBV27
clone_size: -
j_call: TRBJ1-1
d_call: TRBD1

cdr3_nt: TGTGCCAGCACTACAGGGTCTAATAAGCCCCAGCATTTT
cdr3_aa: CASTTGSNKPQHF
v_call: TRBV6-6
clone_size: -
j_call: TRBJ1-5
d_call: -

cdr3_nt: TGTGCCAGCAGCTTAGCGGCGCAGGGGAACACTGAAGCTTTCTTT
cdr3_aa: CASSLAAQGNTEAFF
v_call: TRBV7-8
clone_size: few
j_call: TRBJ1-1
d_call: -

cdr3_nt: TGTGCCAGCAGTGAAGCGCGGGGGGTCGAGCAGTACTTC
cdr3_aa: CASSEARGVEQYF
v_call: TRBV6-1
clone_size: -
j_call: TRBJ2-7
d_call: TRBD2

cdr3_nt: TGTGCCAGCAGCCAAGGTGGGACTAGCGGGAGAATGCAGTACTTC
cdr3_aa: CASSQGGTSGRMQYF
v_call: TRBV4-2
clone_size: -
j_call: TRBJ2-7
d_call: TRBD2

cdr3_nt: TGTGCCAGCAGCAAGAGGGACTCCAACTCCTACAATGAGCAGTTCTTC
cdr3_aa: CASSKRDSNSYNEQFF
v_call: TRBV7-9
clone_size: -
j_call: TRBJ2-1
d_call: -

cdr3_nt: TGTGCCAGCAGACCGACTATCCATAACACCGGGGAGCTGTTTTTT
cdr3_aa: CASRPTIHNTGELFF
v_call: TRBV11-1
clone_size: -
j_call: TRBJ2-2
d_call: -

cdr3_nt: TGCAGCGTTGGAGGATACTGGACTACGGACAGTAATGAGCAGTTCTTC
cdr3_aa: CSVGGYWTTDSNEQFF
v_call: TRBV29-1
clone_size: -
j_call: TRBJ2-1
d_call: -

cdr3_nt: TGTGCCTGGAGTCGGGGGGCGACCTACAATGAGCAGTTCTTC
cdr3_aa: CAWSRGATYNEQFF
v_call: TRBV30
clone_size: once
j_call: TRBJ2-1
d_call: -

cdr3_nt: TGTGCCATCAGTGAGGGGGGGAATCAGCCCCAGCATTTT
cdr3_aa: CAISEGGNQPQHF
v_call: TRBV10-3
clone_size: -
j_call: TRBJ1-5
d_call: -

cdr3_nt: TGTGCCAGCTCACCGCTTGTCTCCTCGGGACTAGCGGGAGGACGGAACACCGGGGAGCTGTTTTTT
cdr3_aa: CASSPLVSSGLAGGRNTGELFF
v_call: TRBV18
clone_size: -
j_call: TRBJ2-2
d_call: TRBD2

cdr3_nt: TGTGCCAGCAGCTTGGCGGGACAGGGAAATGAAAAACTGTTTTTT
cdr3_aa: CASSLAGQGNEKLFF
v_call: TRBV5-4
clone_size: -
j_call: TRBJ1-4
d_call: TRBD1

cdr3_nt: TGTGCCAGTACCCCAACTCACAACACCGGGGAGCTGTTTTTT
cdr3_aa: CASTPTHNTGELFF
v_call: TRBV19
clone_size: few
j_call: TRBJ2-2
d_call: -

cdr3_nt: TGTGCCAGCAGTTTACAGGGGTTCAATCAGCCCCAGCATTTT
cdr3_aa: CASSLQGFNQPQHF
v_call: TRBV27
clone_size: once
j_call: TRBJ1-5
d_call: -

cdr3_nt: TGTGCCTGGAGTGTACGGAACCCTTCCACGGGCGCTGAAGCTTTCTTT
cdr3_aa: CAWSVRNPSTGAEAFF
v_call: TRBV30
clone_size: -
j_call: TRBJ1-1
d_call: -

cdr3_nt: TGTGCCAGCAGCACCACGGACAGTTATGGCTACACCTTC
cdr3_aa: CASSTTDSYGYTF
v_call: TRBV5-6
clone_size: -
j_call: TRBJ1-2
d_call: -

cdr3_nt: TGTGCCAGCAGTTTATCCAGACTGAACATTCAGTACTTC
cdr3_aa: CASSLSRLNIQYF
v_call: TRBV28
clone_size: -
j_call: TRBJ2-4
d_call: -

cdr3_nt: TGTGCCAGTAGTATAGTTGCTAGCGGGAGATCCAACAATGAGCAGTTCTTC
cdr3_aa: CASSIVASGRSNNEQFF
v_call: TRBV19
clone_size: -
j_call: TRBJ2-1
d_call: TRBD2

cdr3_nt: TGTGCCAGCAGAGGACAGGGAGGAAACACCATATATTTT
cdr3_aa: CASRGQGGNTIYF
v_call: TRBV27
clone_size: -
j_call: TRBJ1-3
d_call: TRBD1

cdr3_nt: TGCGCCAGCAGCCAATTCCACGTACAGGGGAGTGGAAACACCATATATTTT
cdr3_aa: CASSQFHVQGSGNTIYF
v_call: TRBV4-1
clone_size: -
j_call: TRBJ1-3
d_call: TRBD1

cdr3_nt: TGCGCCAGCACTAAGAAGGAAAGCAATCAGCCCCAGCATTTT
cdr3_aa: CASTKKESNQPQHF
v_call: TRBV10-1
clone_size: -
j_call: TRBJ1-5
d_call: -

cdr3_nt: TGTGCCAGCAGCTCGAGGACTAGAACCTACGAGCAGTACTTC
cdr3_aa: CASSSRTRTYEQYF
v_call: TRBV5-8
clone_size: -
j_call: TRBJ2-7
d_call: TRBD2

cdr3_nt: TGCAGCGTTGGGAAAACAGGGGTACCAGATACGCAGTATTTT
cdr3_aa: CSVGKTGVPDTQYF
v_call: TRBV29-1
clone_size: many
j_call: TRBJ2-3
d_call: TRBD1

cdr3_nt: TGTGCCAGCAGCCCGACCGGGCGGGCCGGTGCCTACGAGCAGTACTTC
cdr3_aa: CASSPTGRAGAYEQYF
v_call: TRBV28
clone_size: few
j_call: TRBJ2-7
d_call: -

cdr3_nt: TGCGCCAGCAGCCGGCGCAACCTCGACAGGGTGAATGAGCAGTTCTTC
cdr3_aa: CASSRRNLDRVNEQFF
v_call: TRBV4-1
clone_size: -
j_call: TRBJ2-1
d_call: TRBD1